This TCR beta chain appears in the sequencing data of a study of human T cells and chemical hapten exposure. Study context: Women made up most patients, who had alopecia areata, totalis or universalis.

Via MiXCR, TCRdb re-called the RACE reads, giving one row per CDR3 protein. The repertoire holds 60,000 to 70,000 distinct CDR3 sequences, with over 9.5% as singletons. This clonotype has ten or more counts. Its antigen is unknown. The sample's time point: pre-sensitization, week 0. The treatment is: therapeutic diphenylcyclopropenone sensitization with weekly scalp DPC. The CDR3 extends over 12 amino acids. V was cut by 2 bases and J by 12 bases, with 10 bases left in between. Germline V lookup: CDR1 KGHDR, CDR2 SFDVKD. General study points: Expanded TCR counts at PT1 went up together with patch test score, a positive correlation.

The clonotype originates from a woman aged 45-59 years with alopecia areata. Some clones in this sample may be carry-over from other donors' samples. V usage is TRBV24-1 and J usage is TRBJ2-1; weak D call: TRBD1 (6 bases). The sample consisted of whole blood, taken in connection with sensitization to the hapten diphenylcyclopropenone (DPC). Here the CDR3 DNA reads TGTGCCACCAGTGATTCGATAGGGGGGCAGTTCTTC. It translates to CATSDSIGGQFF.